This TCR beta chain appears in the sequencing data of a study of shared clonotypes between healthy human individuals. Comments on this clone: Its antigen is not identified.

Trimming removed 5 bases from V and 6 bases from J, with 20 bases in between. Germline assignment: CDR1 SGHVS and CDR2 FQNEAQ. The CDR3 runs to 16 residues. Produced via immunoSEQ multiplex PCR; TCRdb's table is partial and in-frame only. The data show some 2,500,000 clones, roughly 93% seen once. Findings and caveats of the study: As a rule, naive subsets had a larger estimated richness than memory subsets.

The chain recombines TRBV7-8 with TRBJ2-1, with D perhaps matching TRBD1 (7 bases). This TCR derives from a young man in good health. Some clones in this sample may be carry-over from other donors' samples. The specimen sequenced was naive CD4+ T cells from PBMCs. Subset of the sample: CD45RA+ positively selected. This CDR3 reads CASSQMTPQGGNEQFF. CDR3 DNA sequence: TGTGCCAGCAGCCAAATGACACCCCAGGGGGGCAATGAGCAGTTCTTC.